The 21 T cell receptor beta chains given below trace back to one sample, sequenced in a study of cytomegalovirus exposure and HLA in healthy donors. Use of 60 Vbeta and 13 Jbeta primers characterized the PCR. Data came from immunoSEQ multiplex PCR; TCRdb stores just in-frame clones and leaves some out. Its clone listing holds 45,000 to 55,000 clones. The specimen sequenced was PBMCs. The receptors shown here come from a woman between 50 and 59 years old in good health and CMV-seropositive.

V is TRBV7-2 and J is TRBJ2-1; 9 bases line up with TRBD2. Germline V CDR1 and CDR2: SGHTA, FQGNSA. J was trimmed by 15 bases and V by 1 base; bases with no gene match: 13. This CDR3 is 15 amino acids long. The CDR3 DNA follows: TGTGCCAGCAGCTTAGTTGAGGGGATAGCGGGAGATACGTTCTTC. Its translation is CASSLVEGIAGDTFF.

The chain uses TRBV7-8 and TRBJ2-3, with 7 bases aligning to TRBD2. The CDR3 covers 17 residues. Trimming at V came to 3 bases and at J to 2 bases, leaving 11 bases not matched to a gene. The germline V gene has CDR1 SGHVS and CDR2 FQNEAQ. Here the CDR3 DNA reads TGTGCCAGCAGCTTGTCCGCGTTCGGGAGGAACACAGATACGCAGTATTTT. Residues: CASSLSAFGRNTDTQYF.

The chain couples TRBV30 to TRBJ2-7; 9 bases are shared with TRBD1. Germline values: CDR1 GTSNPN, CDR2 SVGIG (reference sequence). The trim removed 1 base at V and 3 bases at J, leaving 4 bases unmatched. This CDR3 spans 14 amino acids. CDR3 residues: CAWSAGTGFYEQYF. The CDR3 DNA follows: TGTGCCTGGAGTGCCGGGACAGGGTTCTACGAGCAGTACTTC.

The rearrangement uses TRBV10-2 and TRBJ1-2; TRBD1 aligns across 10 bases. There are 14 residues in the CDR3. Germline V gene data show CDR1 as WSHSY and CDR2 as SAAADI. With 9 bases clipped from V and 2 bases from J, the junction kept 6 bases outside the gene matches. The CDR3 nucleotides are TGCGCCAGTGGACGACAGGGGGCAAACTATGGCTACACCTTC. It specifies CASGRQGANYGYTF.

The CDR3 region is CASAGTRETQYF. The CDR3 nucleotides are TGTGCCAGCGCGGGTACTCGGGAGACCCAGTACTTC. J is TRBJ2-5 and V is TRBV7-9; perhaps TRBD2 as D (5 bases). In germline, CDR1 is SEHNR, CDR2 FQNEAQ (reference sequence). The CDR3 length is 12 residues. Trimming shortened V by 8 bases and J by 5 bases, and 12 bases separated the two germline ends.

The gene calls are TRBV9 and TRBJ1-2; 9 bases agree with TRBD1. Germline V gene sequence: CDR1 SGDLS, CDR2 YYNGEE. J was trimmed by 6 bases and V by 4 bases; bases with no gene match: 4. CDR3 size: 13 residues. Here the CDR3 reads CASSSRQGDGYTF. The CDR3 DNA sequence: TGTGCCAGCAGCTCTAGACAGGGGGATGGCTACACCTTC. Complete variable domain (other parts from reference TRBV9 and TRBJ1-2): DSGVTQTPKHLITATGQRVTLRCSPRSGDLSVYWYQQSLDQGLQFLIQYYNGEERAKGNILERFSAQQFPDLHSELNLSSLELGDSALYFCASSSRQGDGYTFGSGTRLTVV.

Here the CDR3 DNA reads TGTGCCAGCAGCCAAGATTTCCAGGGGGAAGAGACCCAGTACTTC. It translates to CASSQDFQGEETQYF. This chain connects TRBV4-2 to TRBJ2-5; 7 bases are a match to TRBD1. The V gene's germline CDR1 is LGHNA and CDR2 YNFKEQ. J lost 3 bases, V lost 0 bases, and 4 bases had no gene match. This CDR3 is 15 amino acids long.

The V gene is TRBV6-1, the J gene TRBJ2-1; 10 bases map to TRBD2. V was pared by 4 bases and J by 6 bases, with 6 bases of the junction left unmatched. Per germline, CDR1 MNHNS and CDR2 SASEGT. CDR3 length equals 15 residues. In nucleotides, the CDR3 is TGTGCCAGCAGTGGAAGCGGGAGGGCCTTCAATGAGCAGTTCTTC. Translated, it gives CASSGSGRAFNEQFF.

This rearrangement joins TRBV5-4 to TRBJ2-4; perhaps TRBD1 as D (6 bases). The germline V and J ends were trimmed by 3 bases and 4 bases, with 11 bases remaining between them. This CDR3 is built from 14 residues. The germline V gene has CDR1 SGHNT and CDR2 YYREEE (reference sequence). CDR3 nucleotide sequence: TGTGCCAGCAGCTCCCGGGACATGAAAAACATTCAGTACTTC. This sequence encodes CASSSRDMKNIQYF.

The genes are TRBV11-2 and TRBJ1-1; unclear D gene. The V end lost 1 base, the J end lost 10 bases, and 16 bases lay between the germline ends. There are 14 residues in the CDR3. Germline CDR1 is SGHAT and CDR2 is FQNNGV. CDR3 residues: CASSLGSLHTGAFF. As DNA, the CDR3 is TGTGCCAGCAGCTTAGGTAGCCTTCACACGGGAGCTTTCTTT.

The chain uses TRBV18 and TRBJ1-2; TRBD1 matches 10 bases. Per the germline V gene, CDR1 is KGHSH and CDR2 is LQKENI. V gave up 0 bases and J gave up 8 bases; unmatched junction bases: 6. This CDR3 is built from 15 residues. In DNA, the CDR3 is TGTGCCAGCTCACCACCCCACGGGACAGGGGCCGGCTACACCTTC. This codes for CASSPPHGTGAGYTF.

This rearrangement joins TRBV15 to TRBJ2-3; D is ambiguous. CDR1 is LNHNV and CDR2 is YYDKDF in the germline V gene (reference sequence). Between the trimmed V and J ends, which lost 8 bases and 5 bases, there was a span of 8 bases. The CDR3 sequence is 11 residues long. CDR3 nucleotide sequence: TGTGCCACCCAGGTCCGAGATACGCAGTATTTT. Translation gives CATQVRDTQYF.

The chain carries TRBV6-5 and TRBJ2-7, with TRBD1 identical over 7 bases. CDR3 length: 15 residues. The V and J ends lost 5 bases and 1 base, in that order; junction bases with no gene match: 8. Germline values: CDR1 MNHEY, CDR2 SVGAGI. The DNA of the CDR3 is TGTGCCAGCAGTCTCAGGGGGTTAGGGTCCTACGAGCAGTACTTC. This translates into CASSLRGLGSYEQYF.

V usage is TRBV5-1 and J usage is TRBJ2-2, with D unresolved. Germline V lookup: CDR1 SGHRS, CDR2 YFSETQ. This CDR3 has 16 residues. V was clipped by 0 bases and J by 0 bases, with 9 bases between them. CDR3 DNA sequence: TGCGCCAGCAGCTTGGATGTGAGCGCGAACACCGGGGAGCTGTTTTTT. This gives the protein CASSLDVSANTGELFF.

CDR3 protein: CASRSTSLNTEAFF. As DNA, the CDR3 is TGTGCCAGCCGTTCGACATCCTTGAACACTGAAGCTTTCTTT. V usage is TRBV27 and J usage is TRBJ1-1; D remains ambiguous. Germline CDR1 MNHEY, CDR2 SMNVEV (reference sequence). V shed 8 bases and J shed 0 bases, with 13 bases lying between them. The CDR3 has 14 amino acids.

This chain uses TRBV18 with TRBJ1-2; the match to TRBD1 covers 11 bases. Unmatched junction bases numbered 4, after V lost 1 base and J lost 6 bases. Per germline, CDR1 KGHSH and CDR2 LQKENI. This CDR3 is 15 amino acids long. DNA of the CDR3: TGTGCCAGCTCACCACAACGGACAGGGGGCCATGGCTACACCTTC. Translated, it gives CASSPQRTGGHGYTF.

This chain joins TRBV5-4 and TRBJ1-4, with 9 bases identical to TRBD1. Germline values: CDR1 SGHNT, CDR2 YYREEE (reference sequence). The CDR3 runs 16 residues. Unmatched junction bases numbered 11, after V lost 3 bases and J lost 8 bases. The CDR3 DNA reads TGTGCCAGCAGCTCAGGAAAGGACAGGGGAGGGGAAAAACTGTTTTTT. Protein sequence: CASSSGKDRGGEKLFF.

J is TRBJ2-7 and V is TRBV2; 8 positions match TRBD1. Per the germline V gene, CDR1 is SNHLY and CDR2 is FYNNEI. Germline trimming cut 7 bases from V and 6 bases from J; bases unmatched to any gene: 11. This CDR3 comprises 14 residues. The CDR3 coding sequence is TGTGCCAGCATTAGGACAGGGACATCCGGCGAGCAGTACTTC. Translated, it gives CASIRTGTSGEQYF.

This chain connects TRBV19 to TRBJ1-4, with D perhaps TRBD1 (6 bases). CDR1 and CDR2 (germline): LNHDA, SQIVND (reference sequence). V lost 0 bases and J lost 8, with 10 bases in between. The CDR3 sequence is 14 residues long. The CDR3 spells CASSIDRGKEKLFF. DNA for the CDR3: TGTGCCAGTAGTATAGACAGGGGAAAGGAAAAACTGTTTTTT.

The V gene is TRBV4-3, the J gene TRBJ1-1; 7 bases match TRBD1. Germline CDR1 and CDR2: LGHNA and YSLEER. The CDR3 covers 17 residues. Trimming removed 4 bases from V and 1 base from J; junction bases left unmatched: 12. The CDR3 protein is CASSRSTGRFQNTEAFF. In nucleotides, the CDR3 is TGCGCCAGCAGCCGTTCGACAGGGAGGTTTCAGAACACTGAAGCTTTCTTT.

The rearrangement uses TRBV5-1 and TRBJ2-1; 10 bases align to TRBD1. CDR1 is SGHRS and CDR2 is YFSETQ in the germline V gene. The CDR3 sequence is 14 residues long. With V trimmed by 4 bases and J by 7 bases, 5 bases remained unmatched. The CDR3: CASSQDRGGNEQFF. The CDR3 DNA sequence: TGCGCCAGCAGCCAGGACAGGGGGGGGAATGAGCAGTTCTTC.